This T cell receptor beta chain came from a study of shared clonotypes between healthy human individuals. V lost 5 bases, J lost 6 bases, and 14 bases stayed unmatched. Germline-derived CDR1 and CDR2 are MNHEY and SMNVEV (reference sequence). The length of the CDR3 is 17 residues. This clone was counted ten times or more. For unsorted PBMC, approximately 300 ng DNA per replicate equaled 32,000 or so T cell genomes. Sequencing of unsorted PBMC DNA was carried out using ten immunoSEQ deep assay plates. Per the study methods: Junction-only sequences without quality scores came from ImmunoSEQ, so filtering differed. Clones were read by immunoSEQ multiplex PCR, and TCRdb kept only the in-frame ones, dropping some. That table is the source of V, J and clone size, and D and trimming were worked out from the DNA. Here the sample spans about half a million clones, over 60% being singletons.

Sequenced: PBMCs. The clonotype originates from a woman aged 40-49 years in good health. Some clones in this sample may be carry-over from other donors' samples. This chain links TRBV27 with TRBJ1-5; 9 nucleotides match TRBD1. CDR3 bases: TGTGCCAGCAGTCGGGTTGGGACAGGGAAGCTATCTCAGCCCCAGCATTTT. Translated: CASSRVGTGKLSQPQHF.